This record concerns one TCR beta chain sequence. The antigen remains undetermined. This CDR3 comprises 14 residues. Germline loops: CDR1 SEHNR, CDR2 FQNEAQ (reference sequence). After removal of 3 bases from V and 5 bases from J, the junction contained 5 bases not matched to a gene. TCRdb's copy holds only in-frame clones and misses some; the assay was immunoSEQ multiplex PCR. The sample contains about 120,000 clones, about nine tenths of which appear only once. This sample was taken from a study of T cell responses to AZD1222 COVID-19 vaccine. Notes on the study in general: Per reports, nearly half of all spike-specific TCRs target regions that are unmutated in variants. At baseline, seropositivity was found in only 5 to 7 AZD1222 recipients.

The sequencing used peripheral blood, collected 28 days after the second dose of the MenACWY control vaccine. The chain employs TRBV7-9 and TRBJ2-7, with 9 bases fitting TRBD1. This clonotype was obtained from an adult who received the MenACWY meningococcal vaccine as a control. CDR3 nucleotide sequence: TGTGCCAGCAGCTTTGGACAGGGGAGCAACGAGCAGTACGTC. This translates into CASSFGQGSNEQYV.